A selection of T cell receptor beta chains follows, all from one sample in a study of blood T cell repertoires in COVID-19. The method was immunoSEQ multiplex PCR; TCRdb's version includes in-frame clones alone and lacks a portion of them. The profile covers around 250,000 clones, with roughly nine tenths appearing a single time and approximately 1.2% taken by the ten largest. The sequenced material came from PBMCs or T cells enriched from blood (not recorded which). The source is a human donor in a cohort exposed to, infected with or recovered from COVID-19 (not recorded which). The donor label of this sample is uncertain. Each CDR3 is given with its conserved first and last residue. D genes are given only for firm matches. Clone size appears in some rows only: once, few, many, or a class for an expanded clone.

V gene: TRBV9; D gene: .; clone size: .; J gene: TRBJ2-1; CDR3 protein: CASSVGDGSSYNEQFF; CDR3 DNA: TGTGCCAGCAGCGTAGGGGACGGGAGCTCCTACAATGAGCAGTTCTTC
V gene: TRBV5-1; D gene: .; clone size: once; J gene: TRBJ2-5; CDR3 protein: CASRQTGKETQYF; CDR3 DNA: TGCGCCAGCAGACAAACAGGGAAAGAGACCCAGTACTTC
V gene: TRBV3-1/TRBV3-2; D gene: TRBD1; clone size: once; J gene: TRBJ2-5; CDR3 protein: CASSQGRQGEGETQYF; CDR3 DNA: TGTGCCAGCAGCCAAGGAAGACAGGGTGAGGGGGAGACCCAGTACTTC
V gene: TRBV5-1; D gene: .; clone size: .; J gene: TRBJ2-3; CDR3 protein: CASRVAGGRLDTQYF; CDR3 DNA: TGCGCCAGCAGAGTAGCAGGGGGGCGCTTAGATACGCAGTATTTT
V gene: TRBV19; D gene: .; clone size: .; J gene: TRBJ1-1; CDR3 protein: CASSVETEAFF; CDR3 DNA: TGTGCCAGTAGTGTCGAGACTGAAGCTTTCTTT
V gene: TRBV14; D gene: .; clone size: .; J gene: TRBJ1-2; CDR3 protein: CASSQDWGSYGYTF; CDR3 DNA: TGTGCCAGCAGCCAAGATTGGGGCAGCTATGGCTACACCTTC
V gene: TRBV25-1; D gene: TRBD1; clone size: few; J gene: TRBJ2-2; CDR3 protein: CASSSRQGENGELFF; CDR3 DNA: TGTGCCAGCAGTTCCCGACAGGGGGAGAACGGGGAGCTGTTTTTT
V gene: TRBV9; D gene: .; clone size: .; J gene: TRBJ2-5; CDR3 protein: CASSAQETQYF; CDR3 DNA: TGTGCCAGCAGCGCACAAGAGACCCAGTACTTC
V gene: TRBV3-1/TRBV3-2; D gene: TRBD2; clone size: few; J gene: TRBJ2-7; CDR3 protein: CASSQDEVLAGPYEQYF; CDR3 DNA: TGTGCCAGCAGCCAAGATGAGGTACTAGCGGGGCCCTACGAGCAGTACTTC
V gene: TRBV2; D gene: .; clone size: .; J gene: TRBJ1-6; CDR3 protein: CASIWTVNSPLHF; CDR3 DNA: TGTGCCAGCATCTGGACTGTGAATTCACCCCTCCACTTT
V gene: TRBV6-5; D gene: TRBD2; clone size: .; J gene: TRBJ2-3; CDR3 protein: CASSLGGGGLNTQYF; CDR3 DNA: TGTGCCAGCAGTTTAGGTGGCGGGGGGCTGAATACGCAGTATTTT
V gene: TRBV5-4; D gene: .; clone size: .; J gene: TRBJ1-2; CDR3 protein: CASSPAGENYGYTF; CDR3 DNA: TGTGCCAGCAGCCCCGCAGGGGAGAACTATGGCTACACCTTC
V gene: TRBV7-6; D gene: .; clone size: .; J gene: TRBJ2-5; CDR3 protein: CASSPAELEQETQYF; CDR3 DNA: TGTGCCAGCAGCCCGGCTGAGTTGGAGCAAGAGACCCAGTACTTC
V gene: TRBV30; D gene: .; clone size: .; J gene: TRBJ1-6; CDR3 protein: CAWSRDYNSPLHF; CDR3 DNA: TGTGCCTGGTCCCGGGATTATAATTCACCCCTCCACTTT
V gene: TRBV3-1/TRBV3-2; D gene: TRBD2; clone size: .; J gene: TRBJ2-3; CDR3 protein: CASSRHVGGGQTDTQYF; CDR3 DNA: TGTGCCAGCAGCCGCCACGTTGGCGGGGGGCAGACAGATACGCAGTATTTT
V gene: TRBV5-4; D gene: TRBD1; clone size: .; J gene: TRBJ2-1; CDR3 protein: CASNLGGQGHNEQFF; CDR3 DNA: TGTGCCAGCAACCTGGGGGGACAGGGCCACAATGAGCAGTTCTTC
V gene: TRBV9; D gene: TRBD1; clone size: .; J gene: TRBJ1-2; CDR3 protein: CASSTMDRGAYGYTF; CDR3 DNA: TGTGCCAGCAGTACGATGGACAGGGGGGCCTATGGCTACACCTTC
V gene: TRBV30; D gene: .; clone size: once; J gene: TRBJ1-5; CDR3 protein: CAWSPGQGNQPQHF; CDR3 DNA: TGTGCCTGGAGTCCTGGGCAGGGCAATCAGCCCCAGCATTTT
V gene: TRBV11-2; D gene: .; clone size: once; J gene: TRBJ1-2; CDR3 protein: CASRRIGLNYGYTF; CDR3 DNA: TGTGCCAGCAGGAGGATAGGACTTAACTATGGCTACACCTTC
V gene: TRBV18; D gene: .; clone size: .; J gene: TRBJ1-3; CDR3 protein: CASSPPSGNTIYF; CDR3 DNA: TGTGCCAGCTCACCACCCAGTGGAAACACCATATATTTT
V gene: TRBV29-1; D gene: TRBD1; clone size: few; J gene: TRBJ1-1; CDR3 protein: CSVGQGANTEAFF; CDR3 DNA: TGCAGCGTTGGTCAGGGGGCAAACACTGAAGCTTTCTTT
V gene: TRBV30; D gene: TRBD2; clone size: .; J gene: TRBJ2-1; CDR3 protein: CAWSTRTSGGRWTYNEQFF; CDR3 DNA: TGTGCCTGGAGCACTCGGACTAGCGGGGGAAGATGGACCTACAATGAGCAGTTCTTC
V gene: TRBV2; D gene: .; clone size: .; J gene: TRBJ2-7; CDR3 protein: CASSEAHREQYF; CDR3 DNA: TGTGCCAGCAGTGAAGCGCACAGGGAGCAGTACTTC
V gene: TRBV11-2; D gene: TRBD1; clone size: .; J gene: TRBJ1-2; CDR3 protein: CASSRQGTNYGYTF; CDR3 DNA: TGTGCCAGCAGCAGACAGGGTACTAACTATGGCTACACCTTC
V gene: TRBV9; D gene: .; clone size: .; J gene: TRBJ2-1; CDR3 protein: CASSVDGLSYNEQFF; CDR3 DNA: TGTGCCAGCAGCGTAGACGGGTTGTCCTACAATGAGCAGTTCTTC
V gene: TRBV13; D gene: .; clone size: .; J gene: TRBJ1-1; CDR3 protein: CASSFITANTEAFF; CDR3 DNA: TGTGCCAGCAGCTTTATAACAGCGAACACTGAAGCTTTCTTT
V gene: TRBV6-5; D gene: .; clone size: .; J gene: TRBJ1-4; CDR3 protein: CASSYSRQGGEKLFF; CDR3 DNA: TGTGCCAGCAGTTACTCGAGGCAGGGCGGTGAAAAACTGTTTTTT
V gene: TRBV12-5; D gene: TRBD2; clone size: .; J gene: TRBJ2-3; CDR3 protein: CASGPSGLAGGAPGTQYF; CDR3 DNA: TGTGCTAGTGGTCCCTCGGGGCTAGCGGGGGGAGCCCCGGGGACGCAGTATTTT
V gene: TRBV28; D gene: TRBD1; clone size: .; J gene: TRBJ1-1; CDR3 protein: CASSNRGHDTEAFF; CDR3 DNA: TGTGCCAGCAGTAACAGGGGGCATGACACTGAAGCTTTCTTT
V gene: TRBV6-6; D gene: TRBD1; clone size: once; J gene: TRBJ1-5; CDR3 protein: CASSPRDRGADQPQHF; CDR3 DNA: TGTGCCAGCAGTCCCCGGGACAGGGGCGCAGATCAGCCCCAGCATTTT
V gene: TRBV7-9; D gene: TRBD2; clone size: .; J gene: TRBJ2-7; CDR3 protein: CASSDRTSGVYEQYF; CDR3 DNA: TGTGCCAGCAGCGACAGGACTAGCGGGGTCTACGAGCAGTACTTC
V gene: TRBV3-1/TRBV3-2; D gene: .; clone size: .; J gene: TRBJ2-3; CDR3 protein: CASSRIAGATDTQYF; CDR3 DNA: TGTGCCAGCAGCCGTATTGCGGGGGCCACAGATACGCAGTATTTT
V gene: TRBV6-2/TRBV6-3; D gene: .; clone size: few; J gene: TRBJ2-3; CDR3 protein: CASSWPGADTQYF; CDR3 DNA: TGTGCCAGCAGTTGGCCGGGAGCAGATACGCAGTATTTT
V gene: TRBV9; D gene: .; clone size: .; J gene: TRBJ2-1; CDR3 protein: CASSVAGSYNEQFF; CDR3 DNA: TGTGCCAGCAGCGTAGCGGGCTCCTACAATGAGCAGTTCTTC
V gene: TRBV14; D gene: .; clone size: once; J gene: TRBJ1-1; CDR3 protein: CASSQRIPYMNTEAFF; CDR3 DNA: TGTGCCAGCAGCCAACGCATTCCGTACATGAACACTGAAGCTTTCTTT
V gene: TRBV19; D gene: .; clone size: .; J gene: TRBJ2-7; CDR3 protein: CASSLISRGVGRNEQYF; CDR3 DNA: TGTGCCAGTAGCCTTATTTCAAGGGGTGTGGGAAGAAACGAGCAGTACTTC
V gene: TRBV4-1; D gene: .; clone size: .; J gene: TRBJ1-4; CDR3 protein: CASTPQETTNEKLFF; CDR3 DNA: TGCGCCAGCACACCACAGGAAACAACTAATGAAAAACTGTTTTTT
V gene: TRBV5-1; D gene: .; clone size: .; J gene: TRBJ1-1; CDR3 protein: CASSLWYPGWGMNTEAFF; CDR3 DNA: TGCGCCAGCAGCTTGTGGTACCCAGGGTGGGGAATGAACACTGAAGCTTTCTTT
V gene: TRBV2; D gene: TRBD1; clone size: once; J gene: TRBJ2-3; CDR3 protein: CASRGQGPDTQYF; CDR3 DNA: TGTGCCAGCAGGGGACAGGGCCCAGATACGCAGTATTTT
V gene: TRBV5-5; D gene: .; clone size: .; J gene: TRBJ1-1; CDR3 protein: CASSLGPKGTEAFF; CDR3 DNA: TGTGCCAGCAGCCTGGGACCAAAGGGGACTGAAGCTTTCTTT